A single sample is the source of the 11 T cell receptor beta chains below, sequenced in a study of blood T cells in healthy people across ages (dated by TCRdb to about 2015). Library generation was performed with 5' RACE. The listed sequencing device is Illumina HiSeq 2500. A second PCR of roughly 7 to 11 cycles was run with a J-beta primer mix and a sample-barcoded 5' primer. Using fastp trimming at Q25 and MiXCR clonotype assembly, TCRdb reanalyzed the public sequencing data and kept in-frame beta chains. Each entry is one CDR3 protein sequence, shown with its most common DNA and genes. The sample table records under 2 million distinct CDR3 sequences; roughly 32% of these occur just once. Together, the top ten hold approximately 10% of the sample. Sequenced sample: blood. Every receptor here comes from a woman aged 30 to 39 in good health.

The genes are TRBV7-2 and TRBJ2-1; 10 nucleotides agree with TRBD2. This CDR3 contains 15 residues. V lost 1 base and J lost 7; bases outside the gene matches: 4. The germline CDR1 and CDR2 sequences are SGHTA and FQGNSA. Here the CDR3 DNA reads TGTGCCAGCAGCTTAGAAGCGGGGGGGCATAATGAGCAGTTCTTC. Translating gives CASSLEAGGHNEQFF.

This clonotype came up a few times. V usage is TRBV15 and J usage is TRBJ2-1; 10 bases are a match to TRBD2. V lost 4 bases to trimming and J lost 4 bases; unmatched junction nucleotides: 4. Germline V CDR1 and CDR2: LNHNV, YYDKDF (reference sequence). The CDR3 covers 15 residues. The CDR3 nucleotides read TGTGCCACCAGCACCAGCGGGGGGGCATACAATGAGCAGTTCTTC. It specifies CATSTSGGAYNEQFF.

The CDR3 here is CATRRQWNTEAFF. CDR3 nucleotide sequence: TGTGCCACCCGGCGACAGTGGAACACTGAAGCTTTCTTT. The chain carries TRBV6-1 and TRBJ1-1; D may be TRBD1 (5 bases). The germline V gene has CDR1 MNHNS and CDR2 SASEGT. The V end lost 10 bases, the J end lost 1 base, and 13 bases lay between the germline ends. This CDR3 region has 13 residues.

This clonotype was seen only a few times. The rearrangement uses TRBV25-1 and TRBJ1-1; D is unclear. This CDR3 is 14 amino acids long. V gave up 3 bases and J gave up 1 base, with 9 bases separating them. Germline loops: CDR1 MGHDK, CDR2 SYGVNS. CDR3 in DNA: TGTGCCAGCAGTGATACCCGGGGGAACACTGAAGCTTTCTTT. As protein: CASSDTRGNTEAFF. Supplemented by reference TRBV25-1 and TRBJ1-1, the full variable domain reads EADIYQTPRYLVIGTGKKITLECSQTMGHDKMYWYQQDPGMELHLIHYSYGVNSTEKGDLSSESTVSRIRTEHFPLTLESARPSHTSQYLCASSDTRGNTEAFFGQGTRLTVV.

This chain links TRBV2 with TRBJ1-4, with D perhaps TRBD1 (5 bases). Germline CDR1 is SNHLY and CDR2 is FYNNEI. This CDR3 is built from 15 residues. The V gene lost 1 base and the J gene lost 2 bases, with 8 bases spanning the gap. In nucleotides, the CDR3 is TGTGCCAGCAGTGAAGGGCAGGGCACTAATGAAAAACTGTTTTTT. It specifies CASSEGQGTNEKLFF.

This clonotype was counted ten times or more. The chain has TRBV29-1 and TRBJ2-7; 11 bases map to TRBD2. Germline loops: CDR1 SQVTM, CDR2 ANQGSEA. The trim removed 4 bases at V and 3 bases at J, leaving 8 bases unmatched. The CDR3 sequence is 15 residues long. CDR3 nucleotides: TGCAGCGTTGGCGGCCTCGGACTAGCGGGCTACGAGCAGTACTTC. Protein product: CSVGGLGLAGYEQYF.

This clonotype was counted between two and nine times. The rearrangement joins TRBV27 to TRBJ2-3; 10 bases are a match to TRBD1. V gave up 5 bases and J gave up 5 bases; unmatched junction bases: 10. The CDR3 has 16 residues. CDR1 is MNHEY and CDR2 is SMNVEV in the germline V gene (reference sequence). The DNA for the CDR3 is TGTGCCAGCAGTCGAATACCGGGACAGGGGAGAGATACGCAGTATTTT. It yields the protein CASSRIPGQGRDTQYF.

This clonotype came up many times. The chain recombines TRBV7-2 with TRBJ2-7; D is unresolved. The length of the CDR3 is 15 residues. Germline assignment: CDR1 SGHTA and CDR2 FQGNSA. V dropped 5 bases and J dropped 0 bases, with 14 bases sitting between them. The CDR3, as DNA: TGTGCCAGCAGCCTCAGCGTGGGGTCCTCCTACGAGCAGTACTTC. Protein sequence: CASSLSVGSSYEQYF.

A remark on this clonotype: This may arise from a read error, as a much more abundant clone is one base away. This chain links TRBV10-3 with TRBJ2-5, with D perhaps given as TRBD1 or TRBD2 (5 bases each). The J call is uncertain, as TRBJ2-7 better fits the DNA end. CDR3 length equals 14 residues. Germline values: CDR1 ENHRY, CDR2 SYGVKD. The CDR3 region is CAIGDPWDRYEQYF. In DNA form, the CDR3 reads TGTGCCATCGGAGACCCCTGGGACCGATACGAGCAGTACTTC.

This rearrangement joins TRBV2 to TRBJ2-1, with 11 nucleotides matching TRBD2. The V gene end was trimmed by 6 bases and the J gene end by 8 bases; junction bases not matched to a gene: 15. This CDR3 is built from 17 residues. Per the germline V gene, CDR1 is SNHLY and CDR2 is FYNNEI. Here the CDR3 reads CASRRRETSGIFDEQFF. The DNA for the CDR3 is TGTGCCAGCAGACGACGGGAGACTAGCGGGATTTTCGATGAGCAGTTCTTC. Drawing the rest from reference TRBV2 and TRBJ2-1, the complete variable domain is EPEVTQTPSHQVTQMGQEVILRCVPISNHLYFYWYRQILGQKVEFLVSFYNNEISEKSEIFDDQFSVERPDGSNFTLKIRSTKLEDSAMYFCASRRRETSGIFDEQFFGPGTRLTVL.

This sequence joins TRBV20-1 and TRBJ1-2; TRBD1 agrees at 10 bases. CDR3 size: 14 residues. The junction had 4 bases not matched to a gene; V was cut back by 3 bases and J by 3 bases. Germline V lookup: CDR1 DFQATT, CDR2 SNEGSKA (reference sequence). The chain's CDR3 is CSARGTGADYGYTF. CDR3 bases: TGCAGTGCTAGGGGGACAGGGGCGGACTATGGCTACACCTTC.